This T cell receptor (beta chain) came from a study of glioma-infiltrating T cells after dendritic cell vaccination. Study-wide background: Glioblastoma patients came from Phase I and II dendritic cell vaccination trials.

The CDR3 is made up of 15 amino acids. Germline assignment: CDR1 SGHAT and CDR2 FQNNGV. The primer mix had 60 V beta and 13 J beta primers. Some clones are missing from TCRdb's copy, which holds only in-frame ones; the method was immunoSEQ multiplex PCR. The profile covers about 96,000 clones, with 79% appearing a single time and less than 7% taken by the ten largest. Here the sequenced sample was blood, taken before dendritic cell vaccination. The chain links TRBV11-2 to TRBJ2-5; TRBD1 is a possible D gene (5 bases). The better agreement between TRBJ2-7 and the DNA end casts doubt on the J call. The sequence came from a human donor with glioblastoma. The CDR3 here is CASSFGQGKSYEQYF. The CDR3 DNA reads TGTGCCAGCAGCTTCGGGCAGGGAAAGTCCTACGAGCAGTACTTC.